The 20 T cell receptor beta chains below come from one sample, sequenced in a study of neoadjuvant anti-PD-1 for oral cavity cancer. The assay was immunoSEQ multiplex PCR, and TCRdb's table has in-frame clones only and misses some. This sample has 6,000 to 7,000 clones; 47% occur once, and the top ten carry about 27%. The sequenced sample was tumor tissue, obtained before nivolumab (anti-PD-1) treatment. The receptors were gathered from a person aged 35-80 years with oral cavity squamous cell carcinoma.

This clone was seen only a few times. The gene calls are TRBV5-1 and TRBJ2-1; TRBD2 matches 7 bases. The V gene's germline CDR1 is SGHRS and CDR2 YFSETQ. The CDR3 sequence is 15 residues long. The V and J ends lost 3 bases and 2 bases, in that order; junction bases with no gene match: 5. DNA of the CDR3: TGCGCCAGCAGCTCCGGGACTACAACCTACAATGAGCAGTTCTTC. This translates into CASSSGTTTYNEQFF.

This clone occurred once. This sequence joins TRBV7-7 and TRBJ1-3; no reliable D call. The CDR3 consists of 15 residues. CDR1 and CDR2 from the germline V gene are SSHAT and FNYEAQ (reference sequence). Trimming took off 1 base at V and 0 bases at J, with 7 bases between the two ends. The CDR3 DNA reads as TGTGCCAGCAGCTTAGGTCCCAGCTCTGGAAACACCATATATTTT. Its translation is CASSLGPSSGNTIYF.

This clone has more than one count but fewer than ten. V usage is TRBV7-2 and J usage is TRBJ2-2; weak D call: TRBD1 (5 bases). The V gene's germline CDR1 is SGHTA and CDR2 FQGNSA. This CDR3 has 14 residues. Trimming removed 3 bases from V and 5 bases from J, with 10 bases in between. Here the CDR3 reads CASSFLRVTGELFF. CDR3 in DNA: TGTGCCAGCAGCTTTCTCAGGGTAACCGGGGAGCTGTTTTTT.

The CDR3 nucleotides are TGTGCCAGCAGCTCGGGACTGTACGGAGAGACCCAGTACTTC. As protein: CASSSGLYGETQYF. The chain recombines TRBV5-4 with TRBJ2-5; D perhaps matches TRBD2 (6 bases). There are 14 residues in the CDR3. V dropped 3 bases and J dropped 4 bases, with 13 bases sitting between them. The germline V gene has CDR1 SGHNT and CDR2 YYREEE (reference sequence). The entire variable domain, with the rest obtained from reference TRBV5-4 and TRBJ2-5, is as follows: ETGVTQSPTHLIKTRGQQVTLRCSSQSGHNTVSWYQQALGQGPQFIFQYYREEENGRGNFPPRFSGLQFPNYSSELNVNALELDDSALYLCASSSGLYGETQYFGPGTRLLVL.

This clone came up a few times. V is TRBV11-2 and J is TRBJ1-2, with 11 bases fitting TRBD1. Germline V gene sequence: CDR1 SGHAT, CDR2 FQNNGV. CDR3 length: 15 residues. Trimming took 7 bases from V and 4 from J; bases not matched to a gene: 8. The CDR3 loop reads CASKRIGTGGYGYTF. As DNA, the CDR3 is TGTGCCAGCAAGAGAATCGGGACAGGGGGCTATGGCTACACCTTC.

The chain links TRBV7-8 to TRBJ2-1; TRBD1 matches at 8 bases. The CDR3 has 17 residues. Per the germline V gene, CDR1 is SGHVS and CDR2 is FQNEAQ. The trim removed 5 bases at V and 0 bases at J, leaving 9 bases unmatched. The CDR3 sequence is CASSPGQGLSSYNEQFF. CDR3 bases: TGTGCCAGCAGCCCTGGACAGGGATTAAGCTCCTACAATGAGCAGTTCTTC.

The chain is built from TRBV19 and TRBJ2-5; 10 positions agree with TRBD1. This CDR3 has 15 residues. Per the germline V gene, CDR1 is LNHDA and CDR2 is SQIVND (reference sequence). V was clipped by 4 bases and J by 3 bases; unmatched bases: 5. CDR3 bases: TGTGCCAGTAGTACCCCCGGGACAGGGGAAGAGACCCAGTACTTC. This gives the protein CASSTPGTGEETQYF.

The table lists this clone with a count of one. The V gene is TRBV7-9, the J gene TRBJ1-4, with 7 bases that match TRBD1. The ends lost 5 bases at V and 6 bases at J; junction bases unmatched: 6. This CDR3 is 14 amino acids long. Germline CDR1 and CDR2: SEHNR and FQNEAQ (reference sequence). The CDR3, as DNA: TGTGCCAGCAGCCAGACAGGGCCCTATGAAAAACTGTTTTTT. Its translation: CASSQTGPYEKLFF.

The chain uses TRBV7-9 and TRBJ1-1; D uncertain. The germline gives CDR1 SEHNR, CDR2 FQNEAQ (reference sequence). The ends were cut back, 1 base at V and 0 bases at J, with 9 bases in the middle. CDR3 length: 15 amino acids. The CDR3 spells CASSLGPAVNTEAFF. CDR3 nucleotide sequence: TGTGCCAGCAGCTTAGGACCCGCAGTGAACACTGAAGCTTTCTTT.

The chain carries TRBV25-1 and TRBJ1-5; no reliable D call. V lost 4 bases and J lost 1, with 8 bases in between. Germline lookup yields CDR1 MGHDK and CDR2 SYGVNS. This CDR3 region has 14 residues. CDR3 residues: CASSGPGSNQPQHF. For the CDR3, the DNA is TGTGCCAGCAGTGGACCGGGAAGCAATCAGCCCCAGCATTTT. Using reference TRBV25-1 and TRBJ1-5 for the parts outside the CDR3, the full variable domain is EADIYQTPRYLVIGTGKKITLECSQTMGHDKMYWYQQDPGMELHLIHYSYGVNSTEKGDLSSESTVSRIRTEHFPLTLESARPSHTSQYLCASSGPGSNQPQHFGDGTRLSIL.

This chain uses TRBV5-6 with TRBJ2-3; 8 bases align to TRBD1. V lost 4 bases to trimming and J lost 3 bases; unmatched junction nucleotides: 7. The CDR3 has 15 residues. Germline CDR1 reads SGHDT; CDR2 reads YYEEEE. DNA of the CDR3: TGTGCCAGCAGCAAGACAGGGGCTTTAACAGATACGCAGTATTTT. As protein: CASSKTGALTDTQYF.

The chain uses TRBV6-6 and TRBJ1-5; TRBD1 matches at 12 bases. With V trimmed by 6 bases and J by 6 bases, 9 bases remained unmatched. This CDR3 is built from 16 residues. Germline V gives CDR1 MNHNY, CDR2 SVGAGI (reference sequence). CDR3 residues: CASSAGQGARGQPQHF. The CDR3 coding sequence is TGTGCCAGCAGCGCGGGACAGGGGGCTCGTGGTCAGCCCCAGCATTTT.

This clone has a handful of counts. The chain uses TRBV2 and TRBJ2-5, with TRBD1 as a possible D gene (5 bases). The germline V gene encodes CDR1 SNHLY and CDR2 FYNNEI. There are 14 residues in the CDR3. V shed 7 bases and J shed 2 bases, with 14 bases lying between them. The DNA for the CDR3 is TGTGCCAGCAAAACAGGCTCCGGGCAAGAGACCCAGTACTTC. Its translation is CASKTGSGQETQYF.

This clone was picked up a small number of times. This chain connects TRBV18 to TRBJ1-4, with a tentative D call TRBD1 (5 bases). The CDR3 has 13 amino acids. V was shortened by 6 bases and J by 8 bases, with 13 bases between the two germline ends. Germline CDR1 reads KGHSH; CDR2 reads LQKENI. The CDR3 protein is CASSLAWGEKLFF. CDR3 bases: TGTGCCAGCTCCCTTGCGTGGGGGGAAAAACTGTTTTTT.

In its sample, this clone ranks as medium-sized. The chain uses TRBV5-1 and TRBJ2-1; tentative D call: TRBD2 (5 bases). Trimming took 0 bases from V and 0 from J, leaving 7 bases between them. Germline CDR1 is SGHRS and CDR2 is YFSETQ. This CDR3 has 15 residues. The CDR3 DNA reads TGCGCCAGCAGCTTGGAGGGAGTCTCCTACAATGAGCAGTTCTTC. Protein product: CASSLEGVSYNEQFF.

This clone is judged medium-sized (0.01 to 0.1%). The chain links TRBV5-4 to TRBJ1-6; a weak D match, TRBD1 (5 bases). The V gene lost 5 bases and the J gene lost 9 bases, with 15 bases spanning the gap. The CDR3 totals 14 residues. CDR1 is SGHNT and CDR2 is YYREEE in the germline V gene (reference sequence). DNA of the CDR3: TGTGCCAGCAGTCCAGGGAATTTGGGTTCACCCCTCCACTTT. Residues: CASSPGNLGSPLHF.

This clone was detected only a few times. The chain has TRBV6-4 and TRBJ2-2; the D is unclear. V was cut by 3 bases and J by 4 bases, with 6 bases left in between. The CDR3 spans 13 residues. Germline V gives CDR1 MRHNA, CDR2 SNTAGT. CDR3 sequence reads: CASSEASTGELFF. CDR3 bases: TGTGCCAGCAGTGAAGCTTCCACCGGGGAGCTGTTTTTT.

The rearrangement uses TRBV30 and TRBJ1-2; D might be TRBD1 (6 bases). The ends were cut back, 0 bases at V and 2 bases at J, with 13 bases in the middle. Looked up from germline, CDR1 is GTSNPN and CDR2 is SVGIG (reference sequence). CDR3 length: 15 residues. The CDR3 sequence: CAWSVQGMGNYGYTF. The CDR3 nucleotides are TGTGCCTGGAGTGTACAGGGTATGGGGAACTATGGCTACACCTTC. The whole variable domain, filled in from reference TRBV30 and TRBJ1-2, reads SQTIHQWPATLVQPVGSPLSLECTVEGTSNPNLYWYRQAAGRGLQLLFYSVGIGQISSEVPQNLSASRPQDRQFILSSKKLLLSDSGFYLCAWSVQGMGNYGYTFGSGTRLTVV.

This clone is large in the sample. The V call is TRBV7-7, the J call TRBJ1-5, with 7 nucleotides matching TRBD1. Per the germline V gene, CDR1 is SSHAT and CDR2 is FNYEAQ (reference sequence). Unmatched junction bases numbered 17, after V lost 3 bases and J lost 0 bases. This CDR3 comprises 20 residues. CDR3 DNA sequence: TGTGCCAGCAGCTTGGACCCCCGGGACAGTGCAATATATAGCAATCAGCCCCAGCATTTT. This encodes CASSLDPRDSAIYSNQPQHF. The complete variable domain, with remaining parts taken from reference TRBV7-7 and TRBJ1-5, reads GAGVSQSPRYKVTKRGQDVTLRCDPISSHATLYWYQQALGQGPEFLTYFNYEAQPDKSGLPSDRFSAERPEGSISTLTIQRTEQRDSAMYRCASSLDPRDSAIYSNQPQHFGDGTRLSIL.

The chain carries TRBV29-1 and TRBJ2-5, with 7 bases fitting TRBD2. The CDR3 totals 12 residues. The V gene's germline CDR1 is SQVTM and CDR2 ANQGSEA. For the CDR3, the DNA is TGCAGTATTGAAGCGGGGAGTGAGACCCAGTACTTC. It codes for CSIEAGSETQYF.